This T cell receptor (beta chain) is from a study of blood T cell repertoires in COVID-19. Study context: Samples representing acute and convalescent COVID-19 were sourced from the United States, Italy and Spain. Nucleic acid was either cDNA or gDNA, and it came from T cells, B-cell-depleted T cells, or PBMCs.

This CDR3 is 12 amino acids long. V was trimmed by 7 bases and J by 1 base, leaving 10 bases between them. Per germline, CDR1 SQVTM and CDR2 ANQGSEA. Enrolled through a virtual design, the participants were between roughly 18 and 95 years of age and came from about two dozen US areas. Original processing methods: Estimation of nucleated cell counts was performed using reference gene primer amplification. TCRdb's table, derived via immunoSEQ multiplex PCR, lists solely in-frame clones and lacks some. Clone size and the V and J calls come from that table; the DNA yielded D and trimming. The sample yields 310,000 or so clones, nearly 90% seen once.

This chain links TRBV29-1 with TRBJ1-1; D is uncertain. Sequenced: PBMCs or T cells enriched from blood (not recorded which). The TCR originated in a woman in her thirties who had recovered from COVID-19. CDR3 loop: CSARISNTEAFF. The DNA of the CDR3 is TGCAGCGCCAGGATATCGAACACTGAAGCTTTCTTT.